This TCR beta chain comes out of a study of T cell changes during pregnancy in multiple sclerosis. This clone has only one observation. The germline V and J ends were trimmed by 3 bases and 5 bases, with 29 bases remaining between them. Germline V lookup: CDR1 MNHEY, CDR2 SMNVEV (reference sequence). The CDR3 sequence is 19 residues long. TCRdb's copy holds only in-frame clones and misses some; the assay was immunoSEQ multiplex PCR. The sample includes 93,000 or so clones, around 94% seen only once; the top ten take 0.75% to 0.95%. The material was peripheral blood, obtained after pregnancy. The chain carries TRBV27 and TRBJ2-7; D is perhaps TRBD1 (7 bases). This receptor was identified in a female donor with multiple sclerosis, enrolled in a pregnancy study. In DNA form, the CDR3 reads TGTGCCAGCAGTTTCCACCCGGACAGGAGGGGGACGAGAGACGACGAGCAGTACTTC. It yields the protein CASSFHPDRRGTRDDEQYF.